A single sample gave rise to the 29 T cell receptor beta chains below, sequenced in a study of T cell changes during pregnancy in multiple sclerosis. Using immunoSEQ multiplex PCR, the repertoire was profiled, and TCRdb retains in-frame clones only, with some absent. Here the sample spans approximately 43,000 clones, 93% being singletons. Sequencing used CD8+ T cells from peripheral blood mononuclear cells, obtained after pregnancy. The receptors were gathered from a female donor with multiple sclerosis, enrolled in a pregnancy study.

The rearrangement links TRBV4-2 to TRBJ2-7; 7 bases are a match to TRBD2. Germline V gene data show CDR1 as LGHNA and CDR2 as YNFKEQ. The CDR3 contains 15 residues. J gave up 1 base and V 0 bases, and 3 bases lay outside the gene matches. The CDR3 region is CASSQEREPSYEQYF. The CDR3 DNA sequence: TGTGCCAGCAGCCAAGAGCGGGAGCCTTCCTACGAGCAGTACTTC.

This chain connects TRBV9 to TRBJ2-7, with 8 positions matching TRBD1. Germline V gene data show CDR1 as SGDLS and CDR2 as YYNGEE. The CDR3 length is 15 residues. J gave up 1 base and V 4 bases, and 7 bases lay outside the gene matches. The CDR3 spells CASSFRTGPSYEQYF. The DNA for the CDR3 is TGTGCCAGCAGCTTCCGGACAGGGCCATCCTACGAGCAGTACTTC.

The chain recombines TRBV5-8 with TRBJ1-1; 7 nucleotides agree with TRBD1. With V trimmed by 5 bases and J by 2 bases, 12 bases remained unmatched. Per the germline V gene, CDR1 is SGHTS and CDR2 is YDEGEE. The CDR3 has 16 residues. In nucleotides, the CDR3 is TGTGCCAGCAGTGAGGGATACAGGGGCCTCAACACTGAAGCTTTCTTT. This sequence encodes CASSEGYRGLNTEAFF.

This chain uses TRBV7-9 with TRBJ1-4; TRBD1 matches at 7 bases. The CDR3 is 14 residues long. CDR1 and CDR2 (germline): SEHNR, FQNEAQ (reference sequence). The V segment lost 1 base and the J segment 8 bases; nucleotides outside the gene matches: 4. The CDR3 protein is CASSLGQGQEKLFF. In DNA, the CDR3 is TGTGCCAGCAGCTTAGGACAGGGACAAGAAAAACTGTTTTTT.

The rearrangement joins TRBV2 to TRBJ2-7, with 8 bases that match TRBD2. Germline V gives CDR1 SNHLY, CDR2 FYNNEI. The CDR3 is 14 amino acids. V lost 6 bases, J lost 3 bases, and 7 bases stayed unmatched. The CDR3 is CASRWTSSHYEQYF. In nucleotides, the CDR3 is TGTGCCAGCAGATGGACTAGCAGCCACTACGAGCAGTACTTC.

The genes are TRBV5-4 and TRBJ2-5, with D maybe TRBD2 (5 bases). V dropped 0 bases and J dropped 5 bases, with 11 bases sitting between them. The CDR3 contains 14 residues. The V gene's germline CDR1 is SGHNT and CDR2 YYREEE (reference sequence). The CDR3 nucleotides read TGTGCCAGCAGCTTGGCCGGGATGGGGGAGACCCAGTACTTC. Translating gives CASSLAGMGETQYF.

This sequence joins TRBV4-1 and TRBJ2-1, with unresolved D. The CDR3 is made up of 17 amino acids. In germline, CDR1 is MGHRA, CDR2 YSYEKL. V dropped 4 bases and J dropped 0 bases, with 16 bases sitting between them. For the CDR3, the DNA is TGCGCCAGCAGCCCTCACCCCCACCATAGCTCCTACAATGAGCAGTTCTTC. Encoded protein: CASSPHPHHSSYNEQFF.

The chain links TRBV2 to TRBJ2-3; a weak D match, TRBD2 (6 bases). This CDR3 has 15 residues. Germline CDR1 and CDR2: SNHLY and FYNNEI. The V end lost 10 bases, the J end lost 6 bases, and 23 bases lay between the germline ends. Here the CDR3 reads CAILIGSPSRDTQYF. The DNA for the CDR3 is TGTGCCATCCTTATCGGGAGTCCCAGTAGGGATACGCAGTATTTT.

The chain joins TRBV27 to TRBJ2-7; 8 bases fit TRBD2. Trimming took 6 bases from V and 6 from J; bases not matched to a gene: 16. Germline CDR1 MNHEY, CDR2 SMNVEV (reference sequence). The CDR3 length is 16 residues. CDR3 loop: CASRPRSGGPSVEQYF. CDR3 DNA sequence: TGTGCCAGCAGACCGCGGTCGGGAGGGCCTTCGGTCGAGCAGTACTTC.

This chain connects TRBV5-1 to TRBJ2-3; the match to TRBD2 covers 10 bases. V trimming: 4 bases; J trimming: 3 bases; junction bases outside the gene matches: 8. Germline CDR1 SGHRS, CDR2 YFSETQ. This CDR3 has 16 amino acids. The CDR3 loop reads CASSIRTSGVTDTQYF. In DNA form, the CDR3 reads TGCGCCAGCAGCATACGGACTAGCGGAGTAACAGATACGCAGTATTTT.

This chain uses TRBV27 with TRBJ2-7; 11 bases are shared with TRBD2. Germline V gene data show CDR1 as MNHEY and CDR2 as SMNVEV (reference sequence). Germline trimming cut 5 bases from V and 3 bases from J; bases unmatched to any gene: 0. This CDR3 spans 13 amino acids. CDR3 coding DNA: TGTGCCAGCAGTACTAGCGGGAGCTACGAGCAGTACTTC. Residues: CASSTSGSYEQYF.

The chain is built from TRBV7-9 and TRBJ1-4, with 11 bases identical to TRBD1. Per germline, CDR1 SEHNR and CDR2 FQNEAQ (reference sequence). After removal of 5 bases from V and 10 bases from J, the junction contained 9 bases not matched to a gene. The CDR3 covers 15 residues. The CDR3 DNA is TGTGCCAGCAGCCATACCGGGACAGGGGGGGGAAAACTGTTTTTT. This gives the protein CASSHTGTGGGKLFF.

In this sample, this clone turned up once. The chain combines TRBV7-9 with TRBJ2-7; 8 nucleotides align to TRBD2. Trimming cost V 6 bases and J 7 bases; bases outside gene matches: 8. Germline CDR1 reads SEHNR; CDR2 reads FQNEAQ (reference sequence). The CDR3 contains 13 residues. DNA of the CDR3: TGTGCCAGCAGTCCCCCCTTAGCGGGAGAGCAGTACTTC. Translation gives CASSPPLAGEQYF.

This clone was counted a single time. The chain employs TRBV5-4 and TRBJ1-2; TRBD1 might be the D (6 bases). This CDR3 has 16 amino acids. Germline V CDR1 and CDR2: SGHNT, YYREEE (reference sequence). V gave up 4 bases and J gave up 2 bases, with 18 bases separating them. CDR3 coding DNA: TGTGCCAGCAGCACTCCACCGGGACACGTAAACTATGGCTACACCTTC. Translation gives CASSTPPGHVNYGYTF.

The chain couples TRBV27 to TRBJ2-3; 7 nucleotides agree with TRBD2. Germline V gene data show CDR1 as MNHEY and CDR2 as SMNVEV (reference sequence). V lost 2 bases, J lost 2 bases, and 4 bases stayed unmatched. The CDR3 extends over 15 amino acids. The CDR3 protein is CASSLRDYLTDTQYF. CDR3 coding DNA: TGTGCCAGCAGTTTACGGGACTACCTCACAGATACGCAGTATTTT.

The rearrangement uses TRBV28 and TRBJ2-1; D may be TRBD2 (7 bases). CDR1 is MDHEN and CDR2 is SYDVKM in the germline V gene. The V end was cut by 3 bases, the J end by 7 bases, with 22 bases between. The CDR3 is 17 amino acids. For the CDR3, the DNA is TGTGCCAGCAGTTTTGAGGGGGAGGGGAGGGCCGGGAATGAGCAGTTCTTC. Translation: CASSFEGEGRAGNEQFF.

This clone was counted a few times. This chain links TRBV7-9 with TRBJ1-1; unclear D gene. CDR1 is SEHNR, CDR2 FQNEAQ, per germline (reference sequence). The V end was cut by 4 bases, the J end by 10 bases, with 10 bases between. The CDR3 sequence is 11 residues long. CDR3 protein: CASSSNAGAFF. The DNA of the CDR3 is TGTGCCAGCAGCTCTAACGCAGGAGCTTTCTTT.

On this clone: This sample includes further DNA sequences coding for the same CDR3. The V call is TRBV19, the J call TRBJ1-1; D remains ambiguous. The CDR3 runs to 13 residues. V lost 1 base to trimming and J lost 0 bases, with 3 bases between them. Germline V CDR1 and CDR2: LNHDA, SQIVND (reference sequence). CDR3 nucleotides: TGTGCCAGTAGTATAGGAGTGAACACTGAAGCTTTCTTT. Residues: CASSIGVNTEAFF. Combining the CDR3 with reference TRBV19 and TRBJ1-1 gives the whole variable domain DGGITQSPKYLFRKEGQNVTLSCEQNLNHDAMYWYRQDPGQGLRLIYYSQIVNDFQKGDIAEGYSVSREKKESFPLTVTSAQKNPTAFYLCASSIGVNTEAFFGQGTRLTVV.

The rearrangement links TRBV4-1 to TRBJ2-2, with 12 positions matching TRBD1. The CDR3 spans 17 residues. In germline, CDR1 is MGHRA, CDR2 YSYEKL. J was trimmed by 3 bases and V by 4 bases; bases with no gene match: 6. CDR3 protein: CASSLGTGGGYTGELFF. The CDR3 DNA reads as TGCGCCAGCAGCCTCGGGACAGGGGGCGGTTACACCGGGGAGCTGTTTTTT.

V and J are TRBV5-5 and TRBJ1-2; D is uncertain. Germline V gene lookup returns CDR1 SGHKS and CDR2 YYEKEE (reference sequence). Trimming removed 3 bases from V and 0 bases from J, with 12 bases in between. CDR3 size: 15 residues. The CDR3, as DNA: TGTGCCAGCAGCTCCCTCGAAGGAGCTAACTATGGCTACACCTTC. Protein product: CASSSLEGANYGYTF.

This CDR3 is CASSDGTSGAPNEQFF. CDR3 nucleotides: TGTGCCAGCAGTGACGGAACTAGCGGGGCCCCCAATGAGCAGTTCTTC. This chain uses TRBV6-4 with TRBJ2-1; 10 nucleotides agree with TRBD2. The ends lost 2 bases at V and 6 bases at J; junction bases unmatched: 7. CDR3 length equals 16 residues. Germline CDR1 reads MRHNA; CDR2 reads SNTAGT.

V is TRBV15 and J is TRBJ2-1; D is perhaps TRBD2 (5 bases). This CDR3 is 16 amino acids long. Per germline, CDR1 LNHNV and CDR2 YYDKDF (reference sequence). Trimming left V 0 bases short and J 6 bases short, with 15 bases between. CDR3 sequence reads: CATSREIGRISNEQFF. In nucleotides, the CDR3 is TGTGCCACCAGCAGAGAGATAGGGAGAATAAGCAATGAGCAGTTCTTC.

The V gene is TRBV7-8, the J gene TRBJ2-1, with TRBD1 identical over 7 bases. This CDR3 spans 16 amino acids. CDR1 is SGHVS, CDR2 FQNEAQ, per germline. Germline trimming cut 2 bases from V and 6 bases from J; bases unmatched to any gene: 10. CDR3 sequence: CASSLPRQGNLNEQFF. CDR3 DNA: TGTGCCAGCAGCTTACCCCGACAGGGCAATCTCAATGAGCAGTTCTTC.

This clone was recorded once. In nucleotides, the CDR3 is TGTGCCAGCAGCAGTACCGGGACAGGGAGCAGTGAAGCTTTCTTT. Residues: CASSSTGTGSSEAFF. The chain recombines TRBV9 with TRBJ1-1, with 9 positions matching TRBD1. V lost 4 bases and J lost 7; bases outside the gene matches: 11. This CDR3 is 15 amino acids long. Germline V gene sequence: CDR1 SGDLS, CDR2 YYNGEE.

V usage is TRBV27 and J usage is TRBJ2-1; no firm D call. Germline CDR1 MNHEY, CDR2 SMNVEV (reference sequence). Trimming took 2 bases from V and 6 from J, leaving 11 bases between them. This CDR3 is built from 14 residues. The CDR3 loop reads CASSLDPYSNEQFF. Here the CDR3 DNA reads TGTGCCAGCAGTTTAGACCCTTACAGCAATGAGCAGTTCTTC.

This clone was observed once. The rearrangement uses TRBV9 and TRBJ1-1; D is unresolved. V was trimmed by 4 bases and J by 6 bases, leaving 10 bases between them. The CDR3 sequence is 12 residues long. Germline CDR1 reads SGDLS; CDR2 reads YYNGEE. The DNA of the CDR3 is TGTGCCAGCAGCAATGGAGGGTCTGAAGCTTTCTTT. This encodes CASSNGGSEAFF.

CDR3 sequence reads: CASGTGNTEAFF. The CDR3 coding sequence is TGTGCCAGCGGGACAGGGAACACTGAAGCTTTCTTT. This chain uses TRBV7-6 with TRBJ1-1; 8 bases map to TRBD1. The V gene's germline CDR1 is SGHVS and CDR2 FNYEAQ. The CDR3 covers 12 residues. Unmatched junction bases numbered 0, after V lost 8 bases and J lost 1 base.

The rearrangement uses TRBV7-3 and TRBJ2-1; 7 positions agree with TRBD2. V lost 4 bases and J lost 6; bases outside the gene matches: 12. Per the germline V gene, CDR1 is SGHTA and CDR2 is FQGTGA. The CDR3 totals 16 residues. In DNA form, the CDR3 reads TGTGCCAGCAGCTACTCTGGGGCGGGAGCCGGCAATGAGCAGTTCTTC. Residues: CASSYSGAGAGNEQFF.

The CDR3 coding sequence is TGTGCCAGCGGGGGGGCCTCCTACAATGAGCAGTTCTTC. Translated, it gives CASGGASYNEQFF. The chain uses TRBV6-5 and TRBJ2-1; D perhaps matches TRBD2 (7 bases). The CDR3 is made up of 13 amino acids. Trimming cost V 8 bases and J 0 bases, with 8 bases left between them. Looked up from germline, CDR1 is MNHEY and CDR2 is SVGAGI.